A single sample is the source of the 20 T cell receptor beta chains below, sequenced in a study of molecular identifiers for immune sequencing clone quantification. TCRdb re-called the PCR reads with MiXCR, one entry per CDR3 protein. The sample lists 490,000 or so distinct CDR3 sequences, about a fifth occurring once. The source material was naive CD8+ T cells from blood, with Jurkat cell RNA spiked in. The sample's subset: FACS-sorted CD8+CD4-CCR7+CD45RA+ naive T cells. These receptors originate from a human donor in good health. Some libraries in this study had Jurkat cell RNA spiked in.

This chain links TRBV20-1 with TRBJ2-7; D gene uncertain. Germline V CDR1 and CDR2: DFQATT, SNEGSKA (reference sequence). The CDR3 length is 13 residues. The ends were cut back, 4 bases at V and 0 bases at J, with 10 bases in the middle. DNA of the CDR3: TGCAGTGCTACTGGTCTCCACTCCTACGAGCAGTACTTC. It yields the protein CSATGLHSYEQYF.

As concerns this clonotype: It may be a read error: a sequence one base away is much more abundant. This sequence joins TRBV19 and TRBJ1-1, with unresolved D. The CDR3 sequence is 13 residues long. From germline, CDR1 is LNHDA and CDR2 SQIVND (reference sequence). V was trimmed by 6 bases and J by 0 bases, leaving 8 bases between them. CDR3 region: CASSDILNTEAFF. CDR3 nucleotide sequence: TGTGCCAGTAGCGACATCTTGAACACTGAAGCTTTCTTT.

The CDR3 sequence: CASSLRGNSDEQFF. The CDR3 nucleotides read TGTGCCAGCAGCCTCCGGGGAAATTCGGATGAGCAGTTCTTC. The chain joins TRBV7-9 to TRBJ2-1; D might be TRBD2 (5 bases). CDR3 length equals 14 residues. Germline CDR1 SEHNR, CDR2 FQNEAQ (reference sequence). Trimming cost V 5 bases and J 8 bases, with 16 bases left between them.

This clonotype was found many times. The chain links TRBV7-4 to TRBJ1-5, with D tentatively TRBD1 (5 bases). The V gene's germline CDR1 is SGHVT and CDR2 SQSDAQ. Trimming removed 1 base at V and 6 bases at J, with 16 bases between. This CDR3 region has 16 residues. CDR3: CASSLVLRGNFQPQHF. The DNA for the CDR3 is TGTGCCAGCAGCTTAGTCTTGCGGGGGAACTTTCAGCCCCAGCATTTT. Supplemented by reference TRBV7-4 and TRBJ1-5, the full variable domain reads GAGVSQSPRYKVAKRGRDVALRCDSISGHVTLYWYRQTLGQGSEVLTYSQSDAQRDKSGRPSGRFSAERPERSVSTLKIQRTEQGDSAVYLCASSLVLRGNFQPQHFGDGTRLSIL.

This clonotype was observed many times. The gene calls are TRBV7-9 and TRBJ2-2; D tentatively reads TRBD1 or TRBD2 (5 bases each). Germline V gene lookup returns CDR1 SEHNR and CDR2 FQNEAQ (reference sequence). The CDR3 covers 17 residues. V was trimmed by 5 bases and J by 3 bases, leaving 19 bases between them. CDR3 region: CASSPSHHGTDTGELFF. The CDR3 region has the DNA TGTGCCAGCAGCCCCTCCCATCACGGGACGGACACCGGGGAGCTGTTTTTT.

This clonotype has a count of ten or more. The V and J genes are TRBV7-9 and TRBJ1-4, with D possibly being TRBD1 (5 bases). Germline CDR1 reads SEHNR; CDR2 reads FQNEAQ (reference sequence). V lost 1 base to trimming and J lost 2 bases, with 14 bases between them. There are 17 residues in the CDR3. CDR3 sequence (DNA): TGTGCCAGCAGCTTAGTCCCCACGACAGACACTAATGAAAAACTGTTTTTT. This translates into CASSLVPTTDTNEKLFF.

This rearrangement joins TRBV2 to TRBJ1-6; no clear D. Germline V CDR1 and CDR2: SNHLY, FYNNEI. This CDR3 region has 13 residues. Trimming took off 7 bases at V and 8 bases at J, with 12 bases between the two ends. The DNA of the CDR3 is TGTGCCAGCACGGTGGAGACATATTCACCCCTCCACTTT. It yields the protein CASTVETYSPLHF.

V gene TRBV20-1 combines with J gene TRBJ2-2, with 11 nucleotides matching TRBD2. Germline CDR1 is DFQATT and CDR2 is SNEGSKA (reference sequence). The CDR3 spans 16 residues. CDR3 amino acids: CGGQGSGRGDTGELFF. In nucleotides, the CDR3 is TGCGGTGGGCAAGGTAGCGGGAGGGGAGACACCGGGGAGCTGTTTTTT.

As for this clonotype: A read error is possible here, since a much larger clone lies one base away. This chain uses TRBV12-3 or TRBV12-4 with TRBJ1-4; tentative D call: TRBD1 (6 bases). The CDR3 runs 14 residues. In nucleotides, the CDR3 is TGTGCCGGCAGTCCCCCCGCAGGGGTTGAAAAACTGTTTTTT. Translation: CAGSPPAGVEKLFF.

V usage is TRBV4-1 and J usage is TRBJ2-7; D gene ambiguous. CDR3 length equals 13 residues. Germline V gives CDR1 MGHRA, CDR2 YSYEKL. V lost 8 bases, J lost 0 bases, and 11 bases lay in between. The CDR3 here is CASSQIHSYEQYF. The CDR3 DNA follows: TGCGCCAGCTCTCAGATACACTCCTACGAGCAGTACTTC.

The table lists this clonotype with many counts. The gene calls are TRBV4-2 and TRBJ1-3; unclear D gene. The germline CDR1 and CDR2 sequences are LGHNA and YNFKEQ. The germline V and J ends were trimmed by 0 bases and 0 bases, with 6 bases remaining between them. This CDR3 is 15 amino acids long. The CDR3 bases are TGTGCCAGCAGCCAAGATCGGTTCTCTGGAAACACCATATATTTT. Translated: CASSQDRFSGNTIYF.

With regard to this clonotype: This could be a read error, since a much larger clone is one nucleotide away. The chain has TRBV20-1 and TRBJ1-5; a weak D match, TRBD1 (6 bases). Germline CDR1 reads DFQATT; CDR2 reads SNEGSKA (reference sequence). V lost 0 bases and J 4 bases, leaving 22 bases between the germline ends. CDR3 length: 18 residues. CDR3 in amino acids: CSARDPSGGRLINQPQHF. CDR3 bases: TGCAGTGCTAGAGACCCAAGCGGGGGGCGGCTAATTAATCAGCCCCAGCATTTT.

This clonotype was recorded a few times. This chain connects TRBV4-1 to TRBJ2-2; D might be TRBD2 (5 bases). Germline CDR1 reads MGHRA; CDR2 reads YSYEKL. V gave up 4 bases and J gave up 4 bases, with 7 bases separating them. This CDR3 spans 13 amino acids. The CDR3 here is CASSREGTGELFF. The CDR3 nucleotides are TGCGCCAGCAGCCGAGAGGGCACCGGGGAGCTGTTTTTT.

In the case of this clonotype: Just one base apart from a much larger clone, this may be a read error. The chain combines TRBV7-9 with TRBJ2-2; TRBD1 matches at 7 bases. This CDR3 contains 15 residues. Looked up from germline, CDR1 is SEHNR and CDR2 is FQNEAQ (reference sequence). This chain's CDR3 is CVSSFLGQTTGELFF. In DNA, the CDR3 is TGTGTCAGCAGCTTCTTGGGACAGACCACCGGGGAGCTGTTTTTT.

This clonotype has only a few counts. This chain joins TRBV20-1 and TRBJ2-5; 10 positions agree with TRBD1. Germline V gene lookup returns CDR1 DFQATT and CDR2 SNEGSKA (reference sequence). With V trimmed by 6 bases and J by 0 bases, 10 bases remained unmatched. The CDR3 totals 16 residues. CDR3 coding DNA: TGCAGTGCCAAGACCCTGGGGACAGGGGACCAAGAGACCCAGTACTTC. Protein: CSAKTLGTGDQETQYF.

This clonotype was seen more than once but under ten times. The chain employs TRBV12-5 and TRBJ2-7; D may be TRBD2 (6 bases). The ends were cut back, 6 bases at V and 1 base at J, with 10 bases in the middle. CDR3 length: 13 residues. Germline-derived CDR1 and CDR2 are LGHNT and FRNRAP. The CDR3 region has the DNA TGTGCTAGTGGACAGGCGGGGTCCTACGAGCAGTACTTC. As protein: CASGQAGSYEQYF.

This clonotype was detected a few times. This sequence joins TRBV6-1 and TRBJ2-1, with 10 bases aligning to TRBD2. Looked up from germline, CDR1 is MNHNS and CDR2 is SASEGT. The V gene end was trimmed by 2 bases and the J gene end by 6 bases; junction bases not matched to a gene: 4. The CDR3 is 15 amino acids. CDR3 amino acids: CASSEPGLAFNEQFF. As DNA, the CDR3 is TGTGCCAGCAGTGAACCGGGACTAGCGTTCAATGAGCAGTTCTTC.

Concerning this clonotype: One base away lies a much larger clone, so this may be a sequencing read error. The chain carries TRBV7-9 and TRBJ2-3; D not certain. Germline V gene data show CDR1 as SEHNR and CDR2 as FQNEAQ (reference sequence). The CDR3 has 14 residues. The DNA for the CDR3 is TGTGCCGGCAGCTTAGATCTGGGGACAGATACGCAGTATTTT. Amino acid sequence: CAGSLDLGTDTQYF. Together with reference TRBV7-9 and TRBJ2-3, the CDR3 gives the full variable domain: DTGVSQNPRHKITKRGQNVTFRCDPISEHNRLYWYRQTLGQGPEFLTYFQNEAQLEKSRLLSDRFSAERPKGSFSTLEIQRTEQGDSAMYLCAGSLDLGTDTQYFGPGTRLTVL.

This chain uses TRBV7-2 with TRBJ1-2; D may be TRBD1 (5 bases). This CDR3 has 16 residues. V gave up 5 bases and J gave up 4 bases, with 20 bases separating them. CDR1 SGHTA and CDR2 FQGNSA come from the germline V gene. In DNA, the CDR3 is TGTGCCAGCAGCCCTTGGACACAAGGCGGTATCTATGGCTACACCTTC. Its translation: CASSPWTQGGIYGYTF.

This clonotype was observed a handful of times. The rearrangement links TRBV2 to TRBJ2-3; 7 nucleotides line up with TRBD1. The DNA end favors TRBJ1-5, so the J call may be wrong. There are 12 residues in the CDR3. Looked up from germline, CDR1 is SNHLY and CDR2 is FYNNEI. The CDR3 is CASRTGRDTQHF. In DNA form, the CDR3 reads TGTGCCAGCAGGACAGGGAGGGATACGCAGCATTTT.